These 26 T cell receptor beta chains share one sample of origin, sequenced in a study of identical twins. Each CDR3 protein is one row after TCRdb ran MiXCR on the 5' RACE reads. The data show 420,000 or so distinct CDR3 sequences, approximately 17% seen once. The sequenced material came from naive T cells sorted from blood. Every receptor here comes from a man aged 50 to 60 in good health.

This clonotype has a count of ten or more. The V gene is TRBV20-1, the J gene TRBJ2-3, with unresolved D. This CDR3 contains 16 residues. CDR1 is DFQATT and CDR2 is SNEGSKA in the germline V gene (reference sequence). The V and J ends lost 1 base and 0 bases respectively, with 14 bases between them. For the CDR3, the DNA is TGCAGTGCTAGAGTAGGGCTAGACCCTAGCACAGATACGCAGTATTTT. Its protein is CSARVGLDPSTDTQYF.

The rearrangement uses TRBV2 and TRBJ2-7; TRBD1 might be the D (5 bases). V was clipped by 0 bases and J by 2 bases, with 11 bases between them. This CDR3 has 15 residues. Germline-derived CDR1 and CDR2 are SNHLY and FYNNEI. DNA of the CDR3: TGTGCCAGCAGTGAAGCGGGTTCGGACACCTACGAGCAGTACTTC. It yields the protein CASSEAGSDTYEQYF.

J is TRBJ2-3 and V is TRBV5-6, with 8 bases aligning to TRBD1. This CDR3 is 20 amino acids long. Germline trimming cut 0 bases from V and 0 bases from J; bases unmatched to any gene: 15. Germline V gives CDR1 SGHDT, CDR2 YYEEEE. The CDR3, as DNA: TGTGCCAGCAGCTTGGAAATTTGGGACAGGCTTGAACCTAGCACAGATACGCAGTATTTT. Protein: CASSLEIWDRLEPSTDTQYF.

The V call is TRBV9, the J call TRBJ1-1; possible D gene TRBD1, 5 bases. V dropped 4 bases and J dropped 6 bases, with 16 bases sitting between them. This CDR3 comprises 14 residues. The germline CDR1 and CDR2 sequences are SGDLS and YYNGEE. The CDR3: CASSPRDNGAEAFF. The CDR3 DNA reads TGTGCCAGCAGCCCCAGGGATAATGGGGCTGAAGCTTTCTTT. The complete variable domain, with remaining parts taken from reference TRBV9 and TRBJ1-1, reads DSGVTQTPKHLITATGQRVTLRCSPRSGDLSVYWYQQSLDQGLQFLIQYYNGEERAKGNILERFSAQQFPDLHSELNLSSLELGDSALYFCASSPRDNGAEAFFGQGTRLTVV.

This clonotype was observed many times. The CDR3 DNA is TGCAGTGCTAGAAAACTAGCGGGGACCCCTGACGAGCAGTACTTC. Translated, it gives CSARKLAGTPDEQYF. The chain carries TRBV20-1 and TRBJ2-7, with 10 bases fitting TRBD2. V was pared by 2 bases and J by 5 bases, with 9 bases of the junction left unmatched. Germline V CDR1 and CDR2: DFQATT, SNEGSKA (reference sequence). CDR3 length: 15 residues.

This chain uses TRBV7-9 with TRBJ2-1; 8 bases agree with TRBD2. The germline V gene encodes CDR1 SEHNR and CDR2 FQNEAQ (reference sequence). The J segment lost 6 bases and the V segment lost 3 bases, leaving 7 bases of the junction unmatched. The CDR3 length is 15 residues. The CDR3 is CASSLGGGLINEQFF. CDR3 in DNA: TGTGCCAGCAGCTTGGGCGGGGGGCTCATCAATGAGCAGTTCTTC.

This clonotype appeared a few times. The V call is TRBV6-1, the J call TRBJ1-1, with unresolved D. There are 15 residues in the CDR3. CDR1 is MNHNS and CDR2 is SASEGT in the germline V gene. V dropped 3 bases and J dropped 1 base, with 12 bases sitting between them. The CDR3, as DNA: TGTGCCAGCAGTGAGCTACAAGCGGGGAACACTGAAGCTTTCTTT. Its protein is CASSELQAGNTEAFF.

This clonotype has just a few counts. The V and J genes are TRBV28 and TRBJ1-2, with 8 bases aligning to TRBD1. Trimming at V came to 8 bases and at J to 2 bases, leaving 7 bases not matched to a gene. CDR1 and CDR2 (germline): MDHEN, SYDVKM. The CDR3 runs to 14 residues. CDR3 sequence reads: CASFQDRENYGYTF. CDR3 sequence (DNA): TGTGCCAGCTTTCAGGACAGGGAGAACTATGGCTACACCTTC.

The chain has TRBV28 and TRBJ2-4; no definite D call. V was shortened by 1 base and J by 3 bases, with 13 bases between the two germline ends. The CDR3 is 16 residues long. From germline, CDR1 is MDHEN and CDR2 SYDVKM. CDR3 protein: CASSLLVGKNKNIQYF. CDR3 sequence (DNA): TGTGCCAGCAGTTTATTGGTAGGGAAGAACAAAAACATTCAGTACTTC. Using reference TRBV28 and TRBJ2-4 for the parts outside the CDR3, the full variable domain is DVKVTQSSRYLVKRTGEKVFLECVQDMDHENMFWYRQDPGLGLRLIYFSYDVKMKEKGDIPEGYSVSREKKERFSLILESASTNQTSMYLCASSLLVGKNKNIQYFGAGTRLSVL.

This clonotype was recorded at least ten times. The J gene is TRBJ2-1, the V gene TRBV20-1, with 8 bases lining up with TRBD2. The V segment lost 5 bases and the J segment 9 bases; nucleotides outside the gene matches: 12. Germline CDR1 is DFQATT and CDR2 is SNEGSKA (reference sequence). The CDR3 loop spans 14 amino acids. The CDR3 nucleotides are TGCAGTGCTGCTTATAAGCGGGGGATAAGTGAGCAGTTCTTC. As protein: CSAAYKRGISEQFF.

This clonotype appeared many times. CDR3: CASSYGTGVVDTQYF. DNA for the CDR3: TGTGCCAGCAGTTACGGGACAGGGGTGGTGGATACGCAGTATTTT. V usage is TRBV6-5 and J usage is TRBJ2-3; TRBD1 aligns across 10 bases. Germline CDR1 and CDR2: MNHEY and SVGAGI. The trim removed 2 bases at V and 6 bases at J, leaving 5 bases unmatched. The CDR3 contains 15 residues.

In nucleotides, the CDR3 is TGTGCCAGCACCCCTATGGGGTTTCGGACCGGGGAGCTGTTTTTT. This gives the protein CASTPMGFRTGELFF. The V and J genes are TRBV12-3 or TRBV12-4 and TRBJ2-2, with D unresolved. CDR3 size: 15 residues. V lost 7 bases to trimming and J lost 5 bases, with 17 bases between them.

This clonotype was counted ten times or more. The chain links TRBV15 to TRBJ2-3; 7 bases match TRBD2. V shed 1 base, J shed 3 bases, and the junction held 4 bases outside the gene matches. The germline CDR1 and CDR2 sequences are LNHNV and YYDKDF (reference sequence). The CDR3 covers 15 residues. CDR3 in amino acids: CATSRVGEGTDTQYF. CDR3 DNA: TGTGCCACCAGCAGAGTTGGGGAGGGAACAGATACGCAGTATTTT.

This clonotype appeared many times. The rearrangement links TRBV7-8 to TRBJ2-7; D unclear. The germline V gene has CDR1 SGHVS and CDR2 FQNEAQ. V lost 3 bases, J lost 7 bases, and 10 bases lay in between. The CDR3 spans 12 residues. CDR3 bases: TGTGCCAGCAGCTTTGACACGACGGAGCAGTACTTC. Protein: CASSFDTTEQYF. Full variable domain (outside the CDR3, taken from reference TRBV7-8 and TRBJ2-7): GAGVSQSPRYKVAKRGQDVALRCDPISGHVSLFWYQQALGQGPEFLTYFQNEAQLDKSGLPSDRFFAERPEGSVSTLKIQRTQQEDSAVYLCASSFDTTEQYFGPGTRLTVT.

The V gene is TRBV20-1, the J gene TRBJ2-7; 13 bases map to TRBD2. Germline assignment: CDR1 DFQATT and CDR2 SNEGSKA (reference sequence). The CDR3 runs 16 residues. Trimming took 1 base from V and 7 from J; bases not matched to a gene: 10. CDR3 nucleotide sequence: TGCAGTGCTAGAGGAAGTGGACTAGCGGGGGCTGGGGAGCAGTACTTC. Amino acids: CSARGSGLAGAGEQYF.

In this sample, this clonotype turned up many times. CDR3 sequence (DNA): TGTGCCAGCAGCTTGGATGTCAGGGGCTACGAGCAGTACTTC. Protein: CASSLDVRGYEQYF. This chain joins TRBV5-8 and TRBJ2-7, with a possible D match to TRBD1 (6 bases). Germline-derived CDR1 and CDR2 are SGHTS and YDEGEE. This CDR3 is 14 amino acids long. Between the trimmed V and J ends, which lost 0 bases and 3 bases, there was a span of 10 bases.

This clonotype was seen only a few times. The chain carries TRBV9 and TRBJ2-3; 10 bases line up with TRBD2. Looked up from germline, CDR1 is SGDLS and CDR2 is YYNGEE. CDR3 length: 16 residues. Germline trimming cut 4 bases from V and 6 bases from J; bases unmatched to any gene: 11. This CDR3 reads CASSFSPGTSVDTQYF. The CDR3 bases are TGTGCCAGCAGCTTCAGTCCCGGGACTAGCGTCGATACGCAGTATTTT.

This clonotype was seen at least ten times. The CDR3 nucleotides read TGTGCCAGCAGCTCCGGGACAGGGATTTCTGGGGCCAACGTCCTGACTTTC. Protein sequence: CASSSGTGISGANVLTF. The chain combines TRBV7-2 with TRBJ2-6; 9 positions match TRBD1. The germline V gene encodes CDR1 SGHTA and CDR2 FQGNSA. The CDR3 is made up of 17 amino acids. After removal of 4 bases from V and 1 base from J, the junction contained 5 bases not matched to a gene. Full variable domain (missing parts from reference TRBV7-2 and TRBJ2-6): GAGVSQSPSNKVTEKGKDVELRCDPISGHTALYWYRQSLGQGLEFLIYFQGNSAPDKSGLPSDRFSAERTGGSVSTLTIQRTQQEDSAVYLCASSSGTGISGANVLTFGAGSRLTVL.

V gene TRBV29-1 combines with J gene TRBJ1-2; D not certain. V was clipped by 2 bases and J by 4 bases, with 8 bases between them. This CDR3 has 12 amino acids. Germline V gene lookup returns CDR1 SQVTM and CDR2 ANQGSEA. The CDR3 protein is CSVEPGPYGYTF. The CDR3 DNA reads as TGCAGCGTTGAACCGGGCCCCTATGGCTACACCTTC. The variable domain in full, with the rest retrieved from reference TRBV29-1 and TRBJ1-2, is SAVISQKPSRDICQRGTSLTIQCQVDSQVTMMFWYRQQPGQSLTLIATANQGSEATYESGFVIDKFPISRPNLTFSTLTVSNMSPEDSSIYLCSVEPGPYGYTFGSGTRLTVV.

This chain connects TRBV7-2 to TRBJ2-2, with D possibly matching TRBD1 (6 bases). V was cut by 5 bases and J by 7 bases, with 20 bases left in between. This CDR3 contains 16 residues. The germline V gene has CDR1 SGHTA and CDR2 FQGNSA. The CDR3 sequence is CASSKGQFLAGGELFF. CDR3 DNA: TGTGCCAGCAGCAAAGGACAGTTCCTGGCGGGCGGGGAGCTGTTTTTT.

This clonotype showed up just a few times. V gene TRBV28 combines with J gene TRBJ2-7, with D tentatively TRBD1 or TRBD2 (5 bases each). The CDR3 is made up of 10 amino acids. The V and J ends lost 8 bases and 8 bases respectively, with 10 bases between them. Germline CDR1 and CDR2: MDHEN and SYDVKM. The CDR3 coding sequence is TGTGCCAGCGAAATGGGACAGCAGTACTTC. This sequence encodes CASEMGQQYF.

The CDR3 bases are TGTGCCATCAGTGAGTCCCGGGTAGGAACCCTAGCCAAAAACATTCAGTACTTC. Translated, it gives CAISESRVGTLAKNIQYF. The chain joins TRBV10-3 to TRBJ2-4, with D uncertain. V was clipped by 0 bases and J by 0 bases, with 15 bases between them. Germline loops: CDR1 ENHRY, CDR2 SYGVKD. The CDR3 is made up of 18 amino acids.

V and J are TRBV12-3 or TRBV12-4 and TRBJ1-2, with no clear D. The CDR3 has 14 residues. V was clipped by 1 base and J by 0 bases, with 6 bases between them. The CDR3 reads CASSLGRSNYGYTF. DNA of the CDR3: TGTGCCAGCAGTTTAGGCCGGTCTAACTATGGCTACACCTTC.

The CDR3 DNA reads as TGTGCCGGGGGGGGGACAGGATCCTACAATGAGCAGTTCTTC. Translated: CAGGGTGSYNEQFF. V gene TRBV28 combines with J gene TRBJ2-1; a possible D gene is TRBD1 (8 bases). Germline CDR1 reads MDHEN; CDR2 reads SYDVKM. This CDR3 spans 14 amino acids. Between the trimmed V and J ends, which lost 11 bases and 1 base, there was a span of 15 bases. The full variable domain, completed using reference TRBV28 and TRBJ2-1, is DVKVTQSSRYLVKRTGEKVFLECVQDMDHENMFWYRQDPGLGLRLIYFSYDVKMKEKGDIPEGYSVSREKKERFSLILESASTNQTSMYLCAGGGTGSYNEQFFGPGTRLTVL.

This clonotype was counted ten times or more. The rearrangement joins TRBV9 to TRBJ1-5; D is unresolved. Trimming removed 0 bases from V and 0 bases from J, with 1 base in between. This CDR3 is 13 amino acids long. CDR1 SGDLS and CDR2 YYNGEE come from the germline V gene. DNA of the CDR3: TGTGCCAGCAGCGTAGGTAGCAATCAGCCCCAGCATTTT. Its protein product is CASSVGSNQPQHF.

The chain joins TRBV7-2 to TRBJ2-2; 8 nucleotides match TRBD1. This CDR3 has 14 amino acids. The V and J ends lost 5 bases and 5 bases, in that order; junction bases with no gene match: 4. Germline V gene lookup returns CDR1 SGHTA and CDR2 FQGNSA. The CDR3 nucleotides read TGTGCCAGCAGCCCCCAGGGGGCAACCGGGGAGCTGTTTTTT. Translated, it gives CASSPQGATGELFF.